The clone carrying this T cell receptor (beta chain) was seen once. Its antigen is unknown. This sample was included in a study of T cell responses to AZD1222 COVID-19 vaccine. Study-level findings and limits: The donor group comprised mostly white British people and more females; the analysis possibly underestimated clonal diversity.

There are 18 residues in the CDR3. J gave up 0 bases and V 1 base, and 7 bases lay outside the gene matches. The germline V gene encodes CDR1 LGHNA and CDR2 YSLEER. Measured with immunoSEQ multiplex PCR; TCRdb has only the in-frame clones, and not every one. The table includes 160,000 or so clones, approximately 90% detected once. Sequenced here: peripheral blood, sampled on day 0 of AZD1222 vaccination. The chain uses TRBV4-3 and TRBJ2-4, with 9 bases that match TRBD2. The receptor was isolated from an adult in good health. The CDR3 sequence: CASSQGRLAEVAKNIQYF. CDR3 coding DNA: TGCGCCAGCAGCCAAGGGAGACTAGCGGAAGTAGCCAAAAACATTCAGTACTTC.